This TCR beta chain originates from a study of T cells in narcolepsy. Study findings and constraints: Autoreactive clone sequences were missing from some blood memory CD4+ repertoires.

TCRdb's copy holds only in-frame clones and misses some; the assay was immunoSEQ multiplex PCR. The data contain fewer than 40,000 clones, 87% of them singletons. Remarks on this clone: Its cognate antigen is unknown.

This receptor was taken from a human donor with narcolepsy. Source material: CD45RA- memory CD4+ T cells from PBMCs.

CDR3 nucleotides: TGTGCCAGCAGCTTGGGACTGACAGGGATGGGTCAGCCCCAGCATTTT. Translating it yields CASSLGLTGMGQPQHF. This chain uses TRBV5-6 with TRBJ1-5; 7 bases are a match to TRBD1. Germline V lookup: CDR1 SGHDT, CDR2 YYEEEE. Trimming cost V 0 bases and J 6 bases; bases outside gene matches: 9. The CDR3 spans 16 residues.